This T cell receptor (beta chain) was observed in a study of CD8 T cells in ankylosing spondylitis. Trimming cost V 4 bases and J 5 bases; bases outside gene matches: 7. The CDR3 sequence is 14 residues long. Germline CDR1 is SGDLS and CDR2 is YYNGEE. The table lists this clonotype with many counts. Each CDR3 protein is one row after TCRdb ran MiXCR on the 5' RACE reads. This sample has 40,000 to 50,000 distinct CDR3 sequences; just under 4% occur once, and the top ten carry 4%. Material: blood, either unsorted or a sorted T cell fraction (not recorded which). The V call is TRBV9, the J call TRBJ2-7; TRBD1 agrees at 9 bases. The receptor was derived from a female donor with ankylosing spondylitis or in good health (not recorded which). The CDR3 sequence is CASSTRDRVDEQYF. In DNA, the CDR3 is TGTGCCAGCAGCACCCGGGACAGGGTAGACGAGCAGTACTTC.